These 24 T cell receptor beta chains came from one sample sequenced in a study of blood T cells in healthy people across ages. Together with a sample-barcoded 5' primer, a J-beta primer mix was included in a second PCR lasting about 6 to 11 cycles. MiXCR, run by TCRdb on the 5' RACE reads, gives a single entry per CDR3 protein. The table has 1.6 million or so distinct CDR3 sequences, roughly 32% seen once. The sequenced material came from blood. The receptors come from a woman in her 30s in good health.

Only a few counts were recorded for this clonotype. The rearrangement joins TRBV6-6 to TRBJ2-7; 7 positions agree with TRBD1. CDR1 is MNHNY, CDR2 SVGAGI, per germline (reference sequence). This CDR3 has 15 amino acids. V shed 4 bases and J 9 bases; nucleotides not matched to a gene: 15. CDR3 sequence reads: CASSSTRDRSLGQYF. In DNA, the CDR3 is TGTGCCAGCAGTTCGACCAGGGACAGATCCTTGGGGCAGTACTTC.

This clonotype has just a few counts. V and J are TRBV20-1 and TRBJ2-7; D possibly matches TRBD1 or TRBD2 (5 bases each). The germline CDR1 and CDR2 sequences are DFQATT and SNEGSKA (reference sequence). The V end lost 5 bases, the J end lost 2 bases, and 13 bases lay between the germline ends. The CDR3 totals 13 residues. CDR3 in DNA: TGCAGTGCTCCAGGGAGTAGGGCCTACGAGCAGTACTTC. Its protein is CSAPGSRAYEQYF.

The V gene is TRBV4-2, the J gene TRBJ1-5; D gene uncertain. The length of the CDR3 is 15 residues. Between the trimmed V and J ends, which lost 1 base and 4 bases, there was a span of 11 bases. Germline V gene lookup returns CDR1 LGHNA and CDR2 YNFKEQ. This CDR3 is CASSQVTADNQPQHF. In DNA, the CDR3 is TGTGCCAGCAGCCAAGTAACAGCAGATAATCAGCCCCAGCATTTT.

The rearrangement uses TRBV6-1 and TRBJ2-7, with TRBD2 as a possible D gene (5 bases). The V gene's germline CDR1 is MNHNS and CDR2 SASEGT. Trimming cost V 9 bases and J 2 bases, with 11 bases left between them. CDR3 length: 12 residues. Written as DNA, the CDR3 is TGTGCCAGTCCCGAGGGCCCCTACGAGCAGTACTTC. This codes for CASPEGPYEQYF.

Worth noting for this clonotype: A read error may explain this, as a much larger clone is one base away. This rearrangement joins TRBV29-1 to TRBJ2-1; 9 bases line up with TRBD2. The CDR3 runs 17 residues. V was clipped by 7 bases and J by 4 bases; unmatched bases: 17. CDR1 and CDR2 (germline): SQVTM, ANQGSEA. The CDR3 nucleotides are TGCAGCGGTGACATAGCGGGAGCCTCGAACGCGTACAATGAGCAGTTCTTC. Translated: CSGDIAGASNAYNEQFF.

J is TRBJ1-2 and V is TRBV5-1, with a possible D match to TRBD1 (5 bases). The CDR3 is 14 residues long. Trimming stripped 2 bases from V and 3 bases from J, with 11 bases between. Germline values: CDR1 SGHRS, CDR2 YFSETQ. CDR3 DNA: TGCGCCAGCAGCTTCGCAATGGGGGACTATGGCTACACCTTC. This encodes CASSFAMGDYGYTF.

The chain carries TRBV7-3 and TRBJ2-1; 9 bases are a match to TRBD2. Germline V gene data show CDR1 as SGHTA and CDR2 as FQGTGA. The CDR3 is 11 amino acids. With 5 bases clipped from V and 15 bases from J, the junction kept 5 bases outside the gene matches. The CDR3 DNA reads TGTGCCAGCAGCCCCGGGACTAGCATGTTCTTC. This gives the protein CASSPGTSMFF.

Notes on this clonotype: A much more abundant neighbour one base away suggests this may be a read error. The chain employs TRBV12-3 or TRBV12-4 and TRBJ2-7; TRBD2 aligns across 15 bases. There are 16 residues in the CDR3. The V segment lost 8 bases and the J segment 7 bases; nucleotides outside the gene matches: 12. The CDR3 sequence is CASGPRTSGGVNEQYF. The CDR3, as DNA: TGTGCCAGCGGCCCCCGGACTAGCGGGGGGGTCAATGAGCAGTACTTC.

A remark on this clonotype: An end of the junction does not agree with germline; a read error may underlie this. CDR3 residues: CAGSPRGETQYF. The CDR3 DNA follows: TGTGCCGGCTCACCCCGAGGGGAGACCCAGTACTTC. V gene TRBV18 combines with J gene TRBJ2-5, with a possible D match to TRBD2 (5 bases). The CDR3 loop spans 12 amino acids. Germline loops: CDR1 KGHSH, CDR2 LQKENI.

This clonotype has only a few counts. This sequence joins TRBV9 and TRBJ2-1; D perhaps matches TRBD2 (6 bases). Germline V gives CDR1 SGDLS, CDR2 YYNGEE. Trimming cost V 5 bases and J 4 bases, with 19 bases left between them. The CDR3 totals 16 residues. In DNA, the CDR3 is TGTGCCAGCAGTATAGGAGGGGATCTAAGGTACAATGAGCAGTTCTTC. Its protein product is CASSIGGDLRYNEQFF.

This chain connects TRBV5-1 to TRBJ2-1; D unresolved. Germline V lookup: CDR1 SGHRS, CDR2 YFSETQ. The length of the CDR3 is 12 residues. The V and J ends lost 5 bases and 10 bases respectively, with 13 bases between them. The CDR3 nucleotides read TGCGCCAGCAGAGTTTCCGAGTCGGAGCAGTTCTTC. Its protein is CASRVSESEQFF.

This clonotype was picked up a small number of times. The chain links TRBV6-5 to TRBJ2-3; maybe TRBD1 (5 bases). In germline, CDR1 is MNHEY, CDR2 SVGAGI. This CDR3 contains 15 residues. The V end lost 5 bases, the J end lost 0 bases, and 12 bases lay between the germline ends. In DNA, the CDR3 is TGTGCCAGCAGTAACGGCGACAGAAGCACAGATACGCAGTATTTT. Protein product: CASSNGDRSTDTQYF.

The genes are TRBV14 and TRBJ2-5; D may correspond to TRBD1 or TRBD2 (6 bases each). The CDR3 is 14 residues long. The V gene's germline CDR1 is SGHDN and CDR2 FVKESK. The ends were cut back, 1 base at V and 11 bases at J, with 17 bases in the middle. The CDR3 protein is CASSQGGSEGEQYF. Here the CDR3 DNA reads TGTGCCAGCAGCCAAGGGGGGTCGGAGGGGGAGCAGTACTTC.

The chain carries TRBV28 and TRBJ2-1, with D possibly being TRBD2 (5 bases). CDR3 length: 13 residues. Germline CDR1 MDHEN, CDR2 SYDVKM. V shed 7 bases and J shed 5 bases, with 12 bases lying between them. The CDR3 nucleotides read TGTGCCAGCAAAACGGGAAATAACAATGAGCAGTTCTTC. Translated: CASKTGNNNEQFF. Full variable domain (outside the CDR3, taken from reference TRBV28 and TRBJ2-1): DVKVTQSSRYLVKRTGEKVFLECVQDMDHENMFWYRQDPGLGLRLIYFSYDVKMKEKGDIPEGYSVSREKKERFSLILESASTNQTSMYLCASKTGNNNEQFFGPGTRLTVL.

As concerns this clonotype: At one end, the junction sequence differs from germline, possibly due to a read error. The chain combines TRBV7-2 with TRBJ1-5; tentatively, D is TRBD1 (5 bases). Per germline, CDR1 SGHTA and CDR2 FQGNSA. The CDR3 is made up of 14 amino acids. CDR3 loop: CASSSGAYNQPRHF. CDR3 sequence (DNA): TGTGCCAGCAGCTCCGGGGCCTACAATCAGCCCCGGCATTTT.

This clonotype was observed a few times. The genes are TRBV5-1 and TRBJ2-1, with D possibly being TRBD1 or TRBD2 (5 bases each). Germline V lookup: CDR1 SGHRS, CDR2 YFSETQ. V lost 2 bases and J lost 6, with 15 bases in between. This CDR3 is 15 amino acids long. CDR3 coding DNA: TGCGCCAGCAGCTTTGACGGGGCCGGTTCCAATGAGCAGTTCTTC. The encoded protein is CASSFDGAGSNEQFF.

This clonotype was observed a few times. V usage is TRBV24-1 and J usage is TRBJ2-1; D may be TRBD1 (6 bases). The CDR3 consists of 12 residues. V lost 10 bases and J lost 7, with 13 bases in between. The germline V gene encodes CDR1 KGHDR and CDR2 SFDVKD. The CDR3 DNA sequence: TGTGCCACTACAGGGTTGGGGAATGAGCAGTTCTTC. It yields the protein CATTGLGNEQFF.

The CDR3 is CASSQVTGGGYTF. CDR3 nucleotides: TGTGCCAGCAGCCAAGTCACGGGCGGAGGCTACACCTTC. The chain combines TRBV3-1 with TRBJ1-2; D gene ambiguous. This CDR3 has 13 amino acids. Trimming took off 1 base at V and 8 bases at J, with 11 bases between the two ends. Germline CDR1 and CDR2: LGHDT and YNNKEL (reference sequence).

The chain joins TRBV30 to TRBJ1-1, with unresolved D. Germline CDR1 GTSNPN, CDR2 SVGIG (reference sequence). The CDR3 covers 14 residues. V was trimmed by 3 bases and J by 2 bases, leaving 13 bases between them. CDR3 in amino acids: CAWRKGSPNTEAFF. Here the CDR3 DNA reads TGTGCCTGGAGAAAGGGCAGTCCCAACACTGAAGCTTTCTTT.

This clonotype was seen a handful of times. The V call is TRBV20-1, the J call TRBJ2-2, with 10 nucleotides matching TRBD2. The germline V gene has CDR1 DFQATT and CDR2 SNEGSKA (reference sequence). This CDR3 has 16 amino acids. Unmatched junction bases numbered 5, after V lost 3 bases and J lost 1 base. The CDR3 loop reads CSAREVAGGNTGELFF. Here the CDR3 DNA reads TGCAGTGCTAGGGAGGTAGCGGGAGGGAACACCGGGGAGCTGTTTTTT.

The V call is TRBV11-2, the J call TRBJ1-4; a possible D gene is TRBD1 (5 bases). The CDR3 runs 16 residues. Trimming cost V 1 base and J 8 bases, with 17 bases left between them. Per germline, CDR1 SGHAT and CDR2 FQNNGV. The CDR3 coding sequence is TGTGCCAGCAGCTTAGGGGGATGGGGGAGAAAAGAAAAACTGTTTTTT. Encoded protein: CASSLGGWGRKEKLFF.

V gene TRBV15 combines with J gene TRBJ2-5, with 7 bases fitting TRBD1. This CDR3 spans 14 amino acids. V trimming: 5 bases; J trimming: 0 bases; junction bases outside the gene matches: 3. The germline CDR1 and CDR2 sequences are LNHNV and YYDKDF (reference sequence). CDR3 coding DNA: TGTGCCACCAGCCCGACAGGGAACCAAGAGACCCAGTACTTC. Its protein is CATSPTGNQETQYF.

In its sample, this clonotype was seen a few times. V gene TRBV7-2 combines with J gene TRBJ2-7; 7 bases fit TRBD2. The CDR3 spans 15 residues. Germline loops: CDR1 SGHTA, CDR2 FQGNSA. Germline trimming cut 0 bases from V and 4 bases from J; bases unmatched to any gene: 6. The CDR3 DNA is TGTGCCAGCAGCTTAGCGGCGGGGGAGTCTTACGAGCAGTACTTC. Protein product: CASSLAAGESYEQYF. Combining the CDR3 with reference TRBV7-2 and TRBJ2-7 gives the whole variable domain GAGVSQSPSNKVTEKGKDVELRCDPISGHTALYWYRQSLGQGLEFLIYFQGNSAPDKSGLPSDRFSAERTGGSVSTLTIQRTQQEDSAVYLCASSLAAGESYEQYFGPGTRLTVT.

This clonotype was counted a few times. The chain combines TRBV4-2 with TRBJ2-3; 10 bases map to TRBD1. V was pared by 3 bases and J by 3 bases, with 15 bases of the junction left unmatched. This CDR3 comprises 19 residues. Per germline, CDR1 LGHNA and CDR2 YNFKEQ. The CDR3 coding sequence is TGTGCCAGCAGCCAGACCCCCGGGACAGGGGTTGGGGGGACAGATACGCAGTATTTT. It translates to CASSQTPGTGVGGTDTQYF.